Presented here are 30 T cell receptor beta chains from one specimen sequenced in a study of CD8+ T cells in alopecia areata. The treatment is: oral pan-JAK inhibitor, 5-10 mg twice daily. Extraction of RNA preceded its reverse transcription into cDNA, which served as the sequencing template. Method: immunoSEQ multiplex PCR; TCRdb's copy keeps in-frame clones and lacks some. The sample includes under 150,000 clones, around 56% seen only once; the top ten take approximately 0.46%. This material consisted of CD4+ T cells sorted from blood, taken at week 4, from a patient treated with tofacitinib. These TCRs come from a human donor with alopecia areata.

This chain connects TRBV29-1 to TRBJ1-2; a weak D match, TRBD1 (6 bases). The CDR3 extends over 12 amino acids. Looked up from germline, CDR1 is SQVTM and CDR2 is ANQGSEA. The CDR3 DNA reads TGCAGTGGAAGGGGGTCCTCCTATGGCTACACCTTC. This translates into CSGRGSSYGYTF.

This clone was observed a few times. The J gene is TRBJ2-2, the V gene TRBV25-1, with 7 bases fitting TRBD2. The CDR3 is 15 amino acids. Trimming at V came to 5 bases and at J to 4 bases, leaving 7 bases not matched to a gene. Per the germline V gene, CDR1 is MGHDK and CDR2 is SYGVNS. The DNA for the CDR3 is TGTGCCAGCAGTAAGCAGGGAGGGAGCACCGGGGAGCTGTTTTTT. Translated: CASSKQGGSTGELFF.

This clone has just a few counts. The chain carries TRBV7-2 and TRBJ2-6; no clear D. The CDR3 loop spans 18 amino acids. V was clipped by 5 bases and J by 0 bases, with 17 bases between them. CDR1 and CDR2 from the germline V gene are SGHTA and FQGNSA. The CDR3 region has the DNA TGTGCCAGCAGCAAAAAAGGTGACGGAAGCTCTGGGGCCAACGTCCTGACTTTC. Amino acid sequence: CASSKKGDGSSGANVLTF.

For the CDR3, the DNA is TGCAGCGTTGAAGGGTCCCAGGGAGGGGGCTACACCTTC. Amino acid sequence: CSVEGSQGGGYTF. V usage is TRBV29-1 and J usage is TRBJ1-2; D might be TRBD1 (5 bases). CDR1 is SQVTM, CDR2 ANQGSEA, per germline. The V end was cut by 1 base, the J end by 8 bases, with 14 bases between. CDR3 length: 13 residues.

V usage is TRBV29-1 and J usage is TRBJ2-3, with 7 nucleotides matching TRBD1. Germline V gene lookup returns CDR1 SQVTM and CDR2 ANQGSEA. V was clipped by 4 bases and J by 5 bases; unmatched bases: 3. The CDR3 totals 12 residues. CDR3 residues: CSVGRGRDTQYF. CDR3 in DNA: TGCAGCGTTGGCAGGGGGAGAGATACGCAGTATTTT.

The CDR3: CSVAQTAEEQYF. As DNA, the CDR3 is TGCAGCGTTGCTCAAACGGCCGAAGAGCAGTACTTC. This sequence joins TRBV29-1 and TRBJ2-7; no clear D gene. Germline V gene lookup returns CDR1 SQVTM and CDR2 ANQGSEA. Trimming took off 4 bases at V and 7 bases at J, with 14 bases between the two ends. The CDR3 consists of 12 residues.

The chain couples TRBV29-1 to TRBJ2-1; 9 bases are a match to TRBD2. The CDR3 length is 11 residues. The junction had 7 bases not matched to a gene; V was cut back by 4 bases and J by 15 bases. Germline values: CDR1 SQVTM, CDR2 ANQGSEA. CDR3 region: CSVAPGLAWFF. The DNA for the CDR3 is TGCAGCGTTGCGCCGGGACTAGCATGGTTCTTC.

The chain recombines TRBV30 with TRBJ2-1, with no clear D. Germline CDR1 reads GTSNPN; CDR2 reads SVGIG (reference sequence). V shed 2 bases and J shed 6 bases, with 17 bases lying between them. The CDR3 sequence is 15 residues long. For the CDR3, the DNA is TGTGCCTGGAGTTCGTACTCTCTCCAAGGCAATGAGCAGTTCTTC. It yields the protein CAWSSYSLQGNEQFF.

The V gene is TRBV30, the J gene TRBJ1-1; 7 bases are a match to TRBD1. The CDR3 has 12 amino acids. V was clipped by 5 bases and J by 5 bases; unmatched bases: 5. Per the germline V gene, CDR1 is GTSNPN and CDR2 is SVGIG (reference sequence). The chain's CDR3 is CAWQGGSTEAFF. The CDR3 bases are TGTGCCTGGCAGGGGGGATCTACTGAAGCTTTCTTT. The full variable domain, with the rest looked up from reference TRBV30 and TRBJ1-1, is SQTIHQWPATLVQPVGSPLSLECTVEGTSNPNLYWYRQAAGRGLQLLFYSVGIGQISSEVPQNLSASRPQDRQFILSSKKLLLSDSGFYLCAWQGGSTEAFFGQGTRLTVV.

The chain is built from TRBV6-5 and TRBJ2-5, with TRBD1 as a possible D gene (5 bases). The CDR3 sequence is 13 residues long. From germline, CDR1 is MNHEY and CDR2 SVGAGI. V dropped 5 bases and J dropped 4 bases, with 11 bases sitting between them. The CDR3, as DNA: TGTGCCAGCAGTCTACAGGATCGAGAGACCCAGTACTTC. Translation gives CASSLQDRETQYF.

This chain connects TRBV7-2 to TRBJ2-1, with D tentatively TRBD2 (6 bases). V lost 4 bases and J lost 10, with 11 bases in between. This CDR3 has 12 residues. CDR1 and CDR2 from the germline V gene are SGHTA and FQGNSA. In DNA, the CDR3 is TGTGCCAGCAGCTCCCGGACTACCGAGCAGTTCTTC. Its protein is CASSSRTTEQFF.

The genes are TRBV29-1 and TRBJ2-7; 13 nucleotides line up with TRBD2. The germline gives CDR1 SQVTM, CDR2 ANQGSEA. With V trimmed by 4 bases and J by 2 bases, 2 bases remained unmatched. CDR3 size: 14 residues. CDR3 in DNA: TGCAGCGTTGCGGGGACTAGCGGGGCCTACGAGCAGTACTTC. Translation gives CSVAGTSGAYEQYF.

The chain combines TRBV29-1 with TRBJ2-3; D call uncertain. Deletions cut 3 bases from V and 4 bases from J, with 5 bases between. There are 11 residues in the CDR3. Germline V gene lookup returns CDR1 SQVTM and CDR2 ANQGSEA. The CDR3 reads CSVDRSDTQYF. The CDR3 coding sequence is TGCAGCGTTGATAGGTCAGATACGCAGTATTTT.

This clone was seen many times. The chain employs TRBV7-9 and TRBJ1-2; TRBD1 might be the D (5 bases). The CDR3 runs 14 residues. Germline V gene lookup returns CDR1 SEHNR and CDR2 FQNEAQ (reference sequence). Trimming pared 5 bases from V and 5 bases from J, leaving 15 bases between. The CDR3 here is CASSTGQPPYGYTF. CDR3 DNA: TGTGCCAGCAGCACAGGACAACCTCCTTATGGCTACACCTTC.

This clone was picked up a small number of times. CDR3 nucleotides: TGTGCCAGCAGCACCGGGACTAGCGGGAGACGGGGCACCGGGGAGCTGTTTTTT. Translating it yields CASSTGTSGRRGTGELFF. The chain couples TRBV7-9 to TRBJ2-2; 14 positions agree with TRBD2. This CDR3 contains 18 residues. V dropped 5 bases and J dropped 4; count of bases not matched to a gene: 9. Germline V CDR1 and CDR2: SEHNR, FQNEAQ (reference sequence).

V is TRBV20-1 and J is TRBJ1-2; the D is unclear. Germline-derived CDR1 and CDR2 are DFQATT and SNEGSKA (reference sequence). The ends were cut back, 5 bases at V and 4 bases at J, with 8 bases in the middle. The CDR3 runs to 11 residues. The CDR3 is CSASGLYGYTF. DNA of the CDR3: TGCAGTGCTTCCGGCCTCTATGGCTACACCTTC.

The V gene is TRBV2, the J gene TRBJ2-2, with a tentative D call TRBD1 (6 bases). Germline V gene sequence: CDR1 SNHLY, CDR2 FYNNEI. The germline V and J ends were trimmed by 5 bases and 2 bases, with 9 bases remaining between them. The CDR3 is 14 residues long. CDR3 nucleotide sequence: TGTGCCAGCAGTTCACAGGGAAACACCGGGGAGCTGTTTTTT. Its translation is CASSSQGNTGELFF.

J is TRBJ1-5 and V is TRBV7-2, with D unclear. Germline values: CDR1 SGHTA, CDR2 FQGNSA. V dropped 5 bases and J dropped 1 base, with 12 bases sitting between them. The CDR3 consists of 15 residues. CDR3 in amino acids: CASSEVRGSNQPQHF. CDR3 nucleotide sequence: TGTGCCAGCAGCGAAGTCCGTGGCAGCAATCAGCCCCAGCATTTT.

The CDR3 sequence: CASSGYGQVPNYGYTF. The CDR3 nucleotides read TGTGCCAGCAGTGGATATGGACAGGTCCCTAACTATGGCTACACCTTC. The chain employs TRBV6-1 and TRBJ1-2, with 7 bases aligning to TRBD1. The CDR3 spans 16 residues. The ends lost 4 bases at V and 0 bases at J; junction bases unmatched: 8. CDR1 is MNHNS and CDR2 is SASEGT in the germline V gene.

The genes are TRBV29-1 and TRBJ2-7; perhaps TRBD1 as D (5 bases). Germline loops: CDR1 SQVTM, CDR2 ANQGSEA. Trimming stripped 6 bases from V and 7 bases from J, with 13 bases between. This CDR3 has 11 residues. The CDR3 sequence is CSVKTGPEQYF. CDR3 DNA sequence: TGCAGCGTGAAAACAGGTCCGGAGCAGTACTTC.

This chain uses TRBV29-1 with TRBJ2-3; 8 bases fit TRBD1. The trim removed 7 bases at V and 5 bases at J, leaving 11 bases unmatched. CDR3 size: 14 residues. Per germline, CDR1 SQVTM and CDR2 ANQGSEA. The CDR3 here is CSGGQGSSGDTQYF. For the CDR3, the DNA is TGCAGCGGCGGACAGGGAAGCAGTGGAGATACGCAGTATTTT.

The V and J genes are TRBV25-1 and TRBJ1-5; D is possibly TRBD1 (5 bases). The CDR3 has 14 residues. Looked up from germline, CDR1 is MGHDK and CDR2 is SYGVNS. The V and J ends lost 4 bases and 5 bases respectively, with 12 bases between them. This CDR3 reads CASSAHRTDQPQHF. DNA of the CDR3: TGTGCCAGCAGTGCCCACAGGACCGATCAGCCCCAGCATTTT. The full variable domain, its missing parts supplied by reference TRBV25-1 and TRBJ1-5, is EADIYQTPRYLVIGTGKKITLECSQTMGHDKMYWYQQDPGMELHLIHYSYGVNSTEKGDLSSESTVSRIRTEHFPLTLESARPSHTSQYLCASSAHRTDQPQHFGDGTRLSIL.

The V call is TRBV25-1, the J call TRBJ2-1, with 9 nucleotides matching TRBD1. This CDR3 region has 14 residues. Germline V gene sequence: CDR1 MGHDK, CDR2 SYGVNS. With V trimmed by 3 bases and J by 10 bases, 7 bases remained unmatched. CDR3 in DNA: TGTGCCAGCAGTGATTGGGGACAGGGAGGCGAGCAGTTCTTC. Its translation: CASSDWGQGGEQFF.

This chain joins TRBV30 and TRBJ1-1; D remains ambiguous. The CDR3 consists of 12 residues. The germline V and J ends were trimmed by 2 bases and 4 bases, with 8 bases remaining between them. Germline V CDR1 and CDR2: GTSNPN, SVGIG (reference sequence). CDR3 DNA: TGTGCCTGGAGTCCCCCGCCCACTGAAGCTTTCTTT. It codes for CAWSPPPTEAFF.

This chain joins TRBV9 and TRBJ2-3, with D unresolved. CDR3 length equals 12 residues. The germline CDR1 and CDR2 sequences are SGDLS and YYNGEE. V was trimmed by 0 bases and J by 9 bases, leaving 8 bases between them. CDR3 sequence: CASSVGSTTQYF. The CDR3 DNA sequence: TGTGCCAGCAGCGTAGGCAGCACCACGCAGTATTTT.

This sequence joins TRBV29-1 and TRBJ1-1; 7 bases map to TRBD1. The germline V gene encodes CDR1 SQVTM and CDR2 ANQGSEA. The CDR3 has 13 residues. The V gene end was trimmed by 7 bases and the J gene end by 2 bases; junction bases not matched to a gene: 7. The CDR3: CSGQGTFNTEAFF. For the CDR3, the DNA is TGCAGCGGACAGGGAACGTTCAACACTGAAGCTTTCTTT.

J is TRBJ2-5 and V is TRBV2; D is undetermined. Germline lookup yields CDR1 SNHLY and CDR2 FYNNEI. The V end lost 8 bases, the J end lost 5 bases, and 9 bases lay between the germline ends. This CDR3 has 11 residues. CDR3 nucleotide sequence: TGTGCCAGCGCAACACAGGAGACCCAGTACTTC. Translated: CASATQETQYF.

The V and J genes are TRBV5-1 and TRBJ2-3; D may correspond to TRBD1 or TRBD2 (5 bases each). Trimming took off 4 bases at V and 3 bases at J, with 15 bases between the two ends. CDR1 and CDR2 (germline): SGHRS, YFSETQ. The CDR3 consists of 15 residues. CDR3 protein: CASSPGRGGTDTQYF. The CDR3 coding sequence is TGCGCCAGCAGCCCGGGCCGTGGGGGAACAGATACGCAGTATTTT.

The chain uses TRBV6-7 and TRBJ2-7, with 7 bases matching TRBD1. TRBV6-7 is marked as an open reading frame, function uncertain. The CDR3 spans 15 residues. Trimming cost V 6 bases and J 3 bases; bases outside gene matches: 11. Here the CDR3 reads CASRRSGTDLYEQYF. DNA of the CDR3: TGTGCCAGCAGGCGATCCGGGACAGACCTCTACGAGCAGTACTTC.

The J gene is TRBJ2-5, the V gene TRBV30, with 13 positions matching TRBD2. V shed 5 bases, J shed 5 bases, and the junction held 11 bases outside the gene matches. CDR1 and CDR2 (germline): GTSNPN, SVGIG (reference sequence). The CDR3 has 16 amino acids. The CDR3 DNA follows: TGTGCCTGGTCGAGAGGGACTAGCGGGATTGGGGAGACCCAGTACTTC. It yields the protein CAWSRGTSGIGETQYF.